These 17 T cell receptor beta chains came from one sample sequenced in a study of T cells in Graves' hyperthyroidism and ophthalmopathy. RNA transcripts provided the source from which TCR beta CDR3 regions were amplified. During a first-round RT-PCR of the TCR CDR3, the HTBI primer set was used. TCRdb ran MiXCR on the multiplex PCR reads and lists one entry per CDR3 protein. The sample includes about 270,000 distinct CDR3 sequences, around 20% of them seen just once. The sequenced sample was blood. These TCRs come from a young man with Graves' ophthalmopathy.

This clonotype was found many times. The DNA of the CDR3 is TGTGCCAGCAGCCTGACAGCAGGCCGGGATCAGCCCCAGCATTTT. Translated: CASSLTAGRDQPQHF. The chain has TRBV6-1 and TRBJ1-5; the D gene is possibly TRBD1 (5 bases). The CDR3 covers 15 residues. Trimming shortened V by 6 bases and J by 5 bases, and 17 bases separated the two germline ends. Germline loops: CDR1 MNHNS, CDR2 SASEGT.

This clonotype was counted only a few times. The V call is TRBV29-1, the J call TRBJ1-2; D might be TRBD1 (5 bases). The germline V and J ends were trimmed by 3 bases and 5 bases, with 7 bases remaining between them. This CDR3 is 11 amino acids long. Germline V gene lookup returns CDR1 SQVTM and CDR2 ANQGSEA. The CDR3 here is CSVDRGYGYTF. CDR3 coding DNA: TGCAGCGTTGACCGGGGGTATGGCTACACCTTC.

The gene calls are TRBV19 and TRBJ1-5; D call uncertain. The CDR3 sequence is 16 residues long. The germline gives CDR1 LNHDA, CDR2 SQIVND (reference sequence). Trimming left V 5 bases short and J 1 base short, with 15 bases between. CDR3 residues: CASSPRGPGSNQPQHF. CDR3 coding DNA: TGTGCCAGTAGTCCCCGCGGCCCGGGGAGCAATCAGCCCCAGCATTTT.

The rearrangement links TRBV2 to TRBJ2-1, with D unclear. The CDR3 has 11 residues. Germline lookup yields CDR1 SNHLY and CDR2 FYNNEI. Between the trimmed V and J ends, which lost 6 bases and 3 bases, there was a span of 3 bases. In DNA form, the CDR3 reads TGTGCCAGCAGGATCTACAATGAGCAGTTCTTC. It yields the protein CASRIYNEQFF.

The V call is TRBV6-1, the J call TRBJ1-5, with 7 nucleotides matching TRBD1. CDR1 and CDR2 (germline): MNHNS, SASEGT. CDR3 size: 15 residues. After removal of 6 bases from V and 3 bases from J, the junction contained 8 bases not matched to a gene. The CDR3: CASRPTGRTNQPQHF. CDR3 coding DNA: TGTGCCAGCAGGCCGACAGGGAGGACCAATCAGCCCCAGCATTTT.

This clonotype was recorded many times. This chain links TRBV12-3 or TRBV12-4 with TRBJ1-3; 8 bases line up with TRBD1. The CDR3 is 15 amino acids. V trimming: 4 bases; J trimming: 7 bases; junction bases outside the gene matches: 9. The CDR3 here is CASSSRTGIWNTIYF. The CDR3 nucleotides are TGTGCCAGCAGTTCCAGGACAGGGATATGGAACACCATATATTTT.

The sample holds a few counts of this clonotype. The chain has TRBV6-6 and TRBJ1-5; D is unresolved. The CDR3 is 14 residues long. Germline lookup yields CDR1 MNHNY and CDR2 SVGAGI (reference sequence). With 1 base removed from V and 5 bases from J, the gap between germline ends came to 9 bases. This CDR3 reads CASSYLSNDQPQHF. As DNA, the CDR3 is TGTGCCAGCAGTTACTTGTCGAATGATCAGCCCCAGCATTTT.

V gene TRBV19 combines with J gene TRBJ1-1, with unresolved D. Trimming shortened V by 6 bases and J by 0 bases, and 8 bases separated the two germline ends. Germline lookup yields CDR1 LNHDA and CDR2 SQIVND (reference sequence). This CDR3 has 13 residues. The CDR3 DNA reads TGTGCCAGTAGGGTGACTGTGAACACTGAAGCTTTCTTT. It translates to CASRVTVNTEAFF.

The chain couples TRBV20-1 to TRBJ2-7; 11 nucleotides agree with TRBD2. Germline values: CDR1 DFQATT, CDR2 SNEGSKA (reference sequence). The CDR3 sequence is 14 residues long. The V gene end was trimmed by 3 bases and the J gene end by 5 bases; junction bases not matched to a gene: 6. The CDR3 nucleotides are TGCAGTGCTAGCCCGACTAGCGGGACCGACGAGCAGTACTTC. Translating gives CSASPTSGTDEQYF.

CDR3 coding DNA: TGCAGTGCTAGAGACCCAGGACAGGGGGACTTGAACACTGAAGCTTTCTTT. This codes for CSARDPGQGDLNTEAFF. The chain uses TRBV20-1 and TRBJ1-1; 10 positions agree with TRBD1. The germline V gene encodes CDR1 DFQATT and CDR2 SNEGSKA (reference sequence). CDR3 length equals 17 residues. V trimming: 0 bases; J trimming: 0 bases; junction bases outside the gene matches: 7.

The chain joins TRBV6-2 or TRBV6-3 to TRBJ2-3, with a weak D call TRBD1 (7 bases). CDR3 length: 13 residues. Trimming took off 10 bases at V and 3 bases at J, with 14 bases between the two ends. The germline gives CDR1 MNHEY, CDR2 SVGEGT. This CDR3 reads CANNQGGTDTQYF. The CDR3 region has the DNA TGTGCCAACAACCAGGGGGGAACAGATACGCAGTATTTT.

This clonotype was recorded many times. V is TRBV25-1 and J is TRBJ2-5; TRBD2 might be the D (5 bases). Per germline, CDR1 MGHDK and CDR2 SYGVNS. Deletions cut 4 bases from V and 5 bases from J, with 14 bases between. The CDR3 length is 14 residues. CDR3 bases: TGTGCCAGCAGTGGGGGTCTAGCCTGGGAGACCCAGTACTTC. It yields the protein CASSGGLAWETQYF.

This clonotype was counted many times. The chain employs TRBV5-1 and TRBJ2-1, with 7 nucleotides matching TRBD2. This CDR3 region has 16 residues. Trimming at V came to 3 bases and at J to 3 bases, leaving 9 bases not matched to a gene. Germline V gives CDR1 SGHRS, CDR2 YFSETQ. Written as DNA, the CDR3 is TGCGCCAGCAGCTCGCAGACTAGCTTACTCTACAATGAGCAGTTCTTC. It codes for CASSSQTSLLYNEQFF. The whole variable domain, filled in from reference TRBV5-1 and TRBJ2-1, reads KAGVTQTPRYLIKTRGQQVTLSCSPISGHRSVSWYQQTPGQGLQFLFEYFSETQRNKGNFPGRFSGRQFSNSRSEMNVSTLELGDSALYLCASSSQTSLLYNEQFFGPGTRLTVL.

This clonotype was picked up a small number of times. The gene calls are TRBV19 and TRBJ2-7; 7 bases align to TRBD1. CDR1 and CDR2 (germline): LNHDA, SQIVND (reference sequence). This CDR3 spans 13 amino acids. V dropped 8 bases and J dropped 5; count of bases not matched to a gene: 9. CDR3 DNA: TGTGCCAGTGTTGACAGGGTTAACGACGAGCAGTACTTC. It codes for CASVDRVNDEQYF.

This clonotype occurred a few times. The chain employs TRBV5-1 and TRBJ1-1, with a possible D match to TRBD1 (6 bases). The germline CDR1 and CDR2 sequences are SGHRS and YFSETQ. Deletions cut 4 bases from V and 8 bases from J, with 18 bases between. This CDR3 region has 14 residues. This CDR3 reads CASSPDSVHPEAFF. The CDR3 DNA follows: TGCGCCAGCAGCCCGGACAGCGTCCATCCCGAAGCTTTCTTT.

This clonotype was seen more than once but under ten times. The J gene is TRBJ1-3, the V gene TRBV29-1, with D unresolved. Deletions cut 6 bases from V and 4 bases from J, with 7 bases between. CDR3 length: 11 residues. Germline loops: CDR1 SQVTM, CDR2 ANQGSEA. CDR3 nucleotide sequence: TGCAGCGTCCGGACGGGAAACACCATATATTTT. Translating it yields CSVRTGNTIYF.

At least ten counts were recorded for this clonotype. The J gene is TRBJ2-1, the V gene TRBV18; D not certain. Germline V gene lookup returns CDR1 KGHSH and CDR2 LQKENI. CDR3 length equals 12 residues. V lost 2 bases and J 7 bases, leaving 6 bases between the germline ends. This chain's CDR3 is CASSPVGNEQFF. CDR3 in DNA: TGTGCCAGCTCACCAGTGGGGAATGAGCAGTTCTTC.